Shown below are 14 T cell receptor beta chains from a single sample sequenced in a study of tumor and adjacent non-tumor tissue in lung cancer (dated by TCRdb to 2017 to 2018). Library preparation used multiplex PCR. The sequencer was an Illumina HiSeq 2500. Following protocols modified from ARM-PCR, the researchers constructed TCRbeta libraries through three rounds of nested PCR with primers (Table S4). Using fastp at Q25 and MiXCR, TCRdb reprocessed the public reads and kept productive beta chains. Each record represents a unique CDR3 protein, reported with the most common genes and DNA among its rows. For this sample the table gives some 77,000 distinct CDR3 sequences, of which approximately 68% were detected only once. The ten largest make up around an eighth of the sample. RNA was isolated from bulk unsorted tissue, and RNA quality was assessed with a NanoDrop ND-1000 and an Agilent 2100. The sequencing sample was made of lung tumor tissue. The receptors stem from a woman between 65 and 79 years old with non-small cell lung cancer.

Points on this clonotype: One junction end does not reproduce the germline sequence, and a read error may be involved. This sequence joins TRBV7-3 and TRBJ2-2; D is unresolved. This CDR3 region has 16 residues. Per germline, CDR1 SGHTA and CDR2 FQGTGA. DNA of the CDR3: TGTGCCAGCAGCTTAACGCGACGGATGAACACCAGGGAGCTGTTTTTT. The encoded protein is CASSLTRRMNTRELFF.

This clonotype was observed a few times. A much larger clone lies a single base off, so this may be a read error. This rearrangement joins TRBV6-5 to TRBJ2-5; TRBD2 is a possible D gene (5 bases). The CDR3 has 14 residues. The germline CDR1 and CDR2 sequences are MNHEY and SVGAGI. For the CDR3, the DNA is TGTGCCAGCACCTCCGTGACTAACCAAGGGACCCAGTACTTC. This gives the protein CASTSVTNQGTQYF.

Concerning this clonotype itself: An end of the junction differs from the germline gene, which may be a read error. V gene TRBV29-1 combines with J gene TRBJ2-1, with D perhaps TRBD1 or TRBD2 (5 bases each). The CDR3 runs to 13 residues. Germline V CDR1 and CDR2: SQVTM, ANQGSEA. The CDR3 here is CSVKWQGINEHFF. The CDR3 DNA sequence: TGTAGCGTAAAATGGCAGGGCATAAATGAGCATTTCTTC.

A word on this clonotype: One base away lies a much larger clone, so this may be a sequencing read error. CDR3 in DNA: TGCGCCAGCAGCTTGCTTATCGATGTAGGACCCGAACAGGGTGAAAATGAGCAGTTCTTC. It translates to CASSLLIDVGPEQGENEQFF. The chain links TRBV5-1 to TRBJ2-1; possibly TRBD1 for D (6 bases). Trimming took 1 base from V and 7 from J, leaving 30 bases between them. The germline CDR1 and CDR2 sequences are SGHRS and YFSETQ. The CDR3 totals 20 residues.

The chain recombines TRBV6-1 with TRBJ2-2, with 7 positions matching TRBD2. This CDR3 is 17 amino acids long. Germline CDR1 and CDR2: MNHNS and SASEGT. J lost 6 bases, V lost 6 bases, and 16 bases had no gene match. The CDR3 nucleotides are TGTGCCAGCAGCAGAACGCATGGGAGGGTAAACGCCGGGGAGCTGTTTTTT. Translated, it gives CASSRTHGRVNAGELFF.

This clonotype is a singleton in its sample. The junction and the germline gene differ at one end; a read error may be behind it. The V gene is TRBV28, the J gene TRBJ2-7; TRBD1 is a possible D gene (5 bases). CDR1 is MDHEN and CDR2 is SYDVKM in the germline V gene. The CDR3 is made up of 14 amino acids. CDR3 in DNA: TGTGCCAGCAGGCAGGGCCCGATAACATACGAACAGTACTTC. The encoded protein is CASRQGPITYEQYF.

A note on this clonotype: This CDR3 is missing its conserved last phenylalanine or tryptophan, likely due to a read error. The V call is TRBV29-1, the J call TRBJ1-2; no firm D call. The germline V gene encodes CDR1 SQVTM and CDR2 ANQGSEA. The CDR3 is made up of 15 amino acids. V was trimmed by 6 bases and J by 2 bases, leaving 19 bases between them. CDR3 coding DNA: TGCAGCGTACTTGCCTCCCCACTACTCAACTATGGCTACACCTCC. Translated: CSVLASPLLNYGYTS.

The J gene is TRBJ1-1, the V gene TRBV29-1, with D perhaps matching TRBD1 (5 bases). Germline V lookup: CDR1 SQVTM, CDR2 ANQGSEA. The V gene lost 3 bases and the J gene lost 7 bases, with 15 bases spanning the gap. The CDR3 has 13 amino acids. CDR3 nucleotides: TGCAGCGTTGATGAGACGGGGCAGGGTGAAGCTTTCTTT. This translates into CSVDETGQGEAFF.

Details on this clonotype: Possible read error: a much larger clone is one base away. The chain recombines TRBV7-8 with TRBJ2-1; D may be TRBD1 (6 bases). The CDR3 length is 17 residues. CDR1 and CDR2 (germline): SGHVS, FQNEAQ. V shed 5 bases and J shed 6 bases, with 23 bases lying between them. The CDR3 bases are TGTGCCAGCAGCACTAGGACAGCCCCCCAGGGATTCAATGAGCAGTTCTTC. This translates into CASSTRTAPQGFNEQFF.

Concerning this clonotype: Compared with germline, one end of the junction differs, possibly owing to a read error. This chain connects TRBV6-2 or TRBV6-3 to TRBJ2-3; 7 bases map to TRBD1. The CDR3 runs to 13 residues. Germline-derived CDR1 and CDR2 are MNHEY and SVGEGT. CDR3 sequence: CASSWDSTDTQYF. The CDR3 DNA sequence: TGTGCCAGCAGTTGGGACAGCACTGATACGCAGTATTTT.

As concerns this clonotype: One end of the junction varies from germline; a read error may be responsible. The chain couples TRBV4-1 to TRBJ2-2; TRBD1 aligns across 8 bases. Germline loops: CDR1 MGHRA, CDR2 YSYEKL. This CDR3 comprises 18 residues. The CDR3 protein is CASSPGEGRGLVTGELLF. The CDR3 DNA is TGCGCCAGCAGCCCTGGCGAGGGCAGGGGGCTAGTTACCGGGGAGCTGTTATTT.

The CDR3 DNA reads TGCGCCAGCAGCTCAAACACGGACCGAAGAAGCCAATCTGGAAACACCATATATTTT. Residues: CASSSNTDRRSQSGNTIYF. The gene calls are TRBV5-1 and TRBJ1-3; unclear D gene. The V and J ends lost 3 bases and 1 base respectively, with 23 bases between them. CDR1 is SGHRS and CDR2 is YFSETQ in the germline V gene. This CDR3 has 19 residues. Supplemented by reference TRBV5-1 and TRBJ1-3, the full variable domain reads KAGVTQTPRYLIKTRGQQVTLSCSPISGHRSVSWYQQTPGQGLQFLFEYFSETQRNKGNFPGRFSGRQFSNSRSEMNVSTLELGDSALYLCASSSNTDRRSQSGNTIYFGEGSWLTVV.

This clonotype came up a few times. This could be a read error, since a much larger clone is one nucleotide away. The final CDR3 position lacks the conserved phenylalanine or tryptophan, pointing to a likely read error. The chain combines TRBV10-3 with TRBJ2-1; no clear D gene. Germline CDR1 reads ENHRY; CDR2 reads SYGVKD. V was shortened by 0 bases and J by 7 bases, with 7 bases between the two germline ends. The CDR3 is made up of 13 amino acids. The CDR3 loop reads CAISESEGNEQFL. CDR3 DNA sequence: TGTGCCATCAGTGAGTCTGAAGGGAATGAGCAGTTCTTG.

About this clonotype: The CDR3 carries no conserved terminal phenylalanine or tryptophan, so it likely arises from a read error. The chain combines TRBV28 with TRBJ1-1; possible D gene TRBD1, 6 bases. CDR1 and CDR2 (germline): MDHEN, SYDVKM. CDR3 size: 15 residues. Trimming shortened V by 7 bases and J by 2 bases, and 17 bases separated the two germline ends. The CDR3 loop is CASTLTDRFNTEAFS. CDR3 bases: TGTGCCAGCACCCTGACAGACAGGTTCAACACTGAAGCTTTCTCT.